These 5 T cell receptor beta chains originate from one sample sequenced in a study of blood T cell repertoires in COVID-19. Sequenced by immunoSEQ multiplex PCR; TCRdb stores in-frame clones only, minus some. The sample has some 90,000 clones; roughly nine tenths are singletons. Specimen: peripheral blood. Receptors originate from a man between 45 and 60 years old with acute or convalescent COVID-19.

The chain carries TRBV4-2 and TRBJ1-5; 10 bases agree with TRBD1. Germline trimming cut 8 bases from V and 5 bases from J; bases unmatched to any gene: 0. This CDR3 comprises 12 residues. Germline V gene sequence: CDR1 LGHNA, CDR2 YNFKEQ. The CDR3 sequence is CASGQGDQPQHF. The CDR3 DNA follows: TGTGCCAGCGGACAGGGGGATCAGCCCCAGCATTTT.

V usage is TRBV14 and J usage is TRBJ2-5; D is uncertain. From germline, CDR1 is SGHDN and CDR2 FVKESK. This CDR3 is built from 14 residues. V gave up 3 bases and J gave up 2 bases, with 10 bases separating them. CDR3 sequence reads: CASSHGVWQETQYF. The CDR3, as DNA: TGTGCCAGCAGCCACGGTGTATGGCAAGAGACCCAGTACTTC.

This sequence joins TRBV9 and TRBJ2-4; TRBD2 agrees at 7 bases. V shed 2 bases and J 2 bases; nucleotides not matched to a gene: 4. There are 15 residues in the CDR3. Germline assignment: CDR1 SGDLS and CDR2 YYNGEE. Here the CDR3 DNA reads TGTGCCAGCAGCGTCGCGGGGGAGCCCAAAAACATTCAGTACTTC. It specifies CASSVAGEPKNIQYF. Full variable domain (rest looked up from reference TRBV9 and TRBJ2-4): DSGVTQTPKHLITATGQRVTLRCSPRSGDLSVYWYQQSLDQGLQFLIQYYNGEERAKGNILERFSAQQFPDLHSELNLSSLELGDSALYFCASSVAGEPKNIQYFGAGTRLSVL.

This chain joins TRBV5-5 and TRBJ1-6; 8 bases align to TRBD1. After removal of 1 base from V and 10 bases from J, the junction contained 7 bases not matched to a gene. The V gene's germline CDR1 is SGHKS and CDR2 YYEKEE (reference sequence). The CDR3 spans 15 residues. The CDR3 DNA reads as TGTGCCAGCAGCTTGCGACAGGGGATAGGGTCACCCCTCCACTTT. The encoded protein is CASSLRQGIGSPLHF. The full variable domain, rest sourced from reference TRBV5-5 and TRBJ1-6, is DAGVTQSPTHLIKTRGQQVTLRCSPISGHKSVSWYQQVLGQGPQFIFQYYEKEERGRGNFPDRFSARQFPNYSSELNVNALLLGDSALYLCASSLRQGIGSPLHFGNGTRLTVT.

Written as DNA, the CDR3 is TGCGCCAGCTCAGACACGGCTGGAAACACCATATATTTT. It is translated as CASSDTAGNTIYF. This rearrangement joins TRBV5-1 to TRBJ1-3; D not certain. The CDR3 has 13 residues. Per the germline V gene, CDR1 is SGHRS and CDR2 is YFSETQ. V was clipped by 7 bases and J by 2 bases, with 10 bases between them.